What follows describes a single T cell receptor (beta chain). This receptor's antigen is unknown. No quality values exist for individual bases; no much larger clone is one base distant. Participants in the prospective study were enrolled through a virtual design, were aged about 18 to 90 years, and lived in about two dozen United States geographic areas. In the prospective study, cohorts were assigned on the basis of participant-reported clinical history obtained from a screening survey and a study questionnaire. Recovered participants in ImmuneRACE Cohort 3 were defined as having two consecutive negative NP/OP PCR tests, clearance from a healthcare professional, or resolution of symptoms. In the prospective study, whole blood, serum and a nasopharyngeal or oropharyngeal swab were collected from each participant by mobile phlebotomists. Over a roughly two-month period, participants in the prospective study had the option of providing additional blood draws and questionnaires. Before DNA extraction, blood samples from the prospective study were shipped at room temperature or frozen.

The immunoSEQ Assay, a bias-controlled multiplex PCR, was used to amplify TCRbeta CDR3 regions from genomic DNA. In the original analysis: The number of nucleated cells in each sample was estimated from the amplification of reference gene primers within the assay. To quantify the absolute abundance of each unique TCRbeta CDR3 rearrangement, sequence reads were collapsed and filtered. For each sample, productive Simpson clonality was calculated by taking the square root of Simpson's diversity index across productive rearrangements. TCRdb re-hosts the immuneACCESS table, in-frame sequences only. Its copies lack some clones; in the studies checked, an unresolved V gene accounts for under half of them, and the cause for the rest is not known. That table supplies the V and J calls and clone size; D and trimming were determined from the DNA. The sample includes some 150,000 clones, with roughly 75% observed a single time. The leading ten clones occupy 5% to 6.5% of the sample.

The CDR3 starts with the cysteine, ends with the phenylalanine, and has 14 residues. The retained sequence is limited to the CDR3, 42 bases, with the frame set at the first base. The germline V gene encodes CDR1 MNHEY and CDR2 SVGAGI. V gives up 6 bases and J gives up 4 bases, and the segment between their germline ends measures 14 bases. The data belong to a study of blood T cell repertoires in COVID-19 (dated by TCRdb to 2018 to 2020). For the study in its entirety: Samples from collaborators originated in the United States, Italy and Spain and spanned both the acute and convalescent phases of COVID-19. The prospective study material was composed of cDNA or gDNA derived from T cells, B-cell-depleted T cells, or PBMCs. The dataset comprised deeply sampled blood TCRbeta repertoires from subjects exposed to, actively infected with, or recovered from COVID-19. The repertoires were made available in a free public database intended to serve as a resource for research on the immune response to SARS-CoV-2. Samples came from the ongoing ImmuneRACE study (first 160 participants) plus 1,254 subjects from 6 global collaborators. The sample metadata nearly always contained a de-identified subject ID, COVID-19 status, age in years and sex. Where available, HLA class I and class II types were taken from metadata supplied by the sample provider and were not determined by assay-based typing.

What the research found in general, with its limitations: The quantity of clinical and demographic metadata differed by source and by participant and was supplied without curation.

The receptor's source is a woman in her fifties or sixties who had recovered from COVID-19. Sequenced input: PBMCs or T cells enriched from blood (not recorded which). The chain is assembled from TRBV6-5 and TRBJ2-3; no confident D gene assignment can be made. The DNA sequence follows: TGTGCCAGCAGGTCCTTGCTCTCGGCAGATACGCAGTATTTT. This translates into CASRSLLSADTQYF.